The 7 T cell receptor beta chains listed next were all sequenced from one sample in a study of blood T cell repertoires in COVID-19. TCRdb keeps only in-frame clones here, not all; method: immunoSEQ multiplex PCR. The sample holds roughly 180,000 clones, approximately 85% seen once. The sequenced material came from peripheral blood. Receptor source: a man at least 80 years old with COVID-19, enrolled during active disease.

The chain carries TRBV13 and TRBJ1-2; TRBD1 matches at 10 bases. CDR1 is PRHDT, CDR2 FYEKMQ, per germline (reference sequence). V lost 4 bases, J lost 6 bases, and 11 bases stayed unmatched. CDR3 length: 16 residues. The CDR3 bases are TGTGCCAGCAGCTACTCCTCCGGGACAGGGGAGGATGGCTACACCTTC. Its protein is CASSYSSGTGEDGYTF.

This rearrangement joins TRBV18 to TRBJ2-7, with TRBD2 identical over 11 bases. Germline CDR1 and CDR2: KGHSH and LQKENI. V lost 6 bases, J lost 3 bases, and 7 bases stayed unmatched. The CDR3 consists of 15 residues. Here the CDR3 reads CASSETSGAIYEQYF. CDR3 nucleotide sequence: TGTGCCAGCTCCGAGACTAGCGGGGCAATCTACGAGCAGTACTTC. Full variable domain (rest looked up from reference TRBV18 and TRBJ2-7): NAGVMQNPRHLVRRRGQEARLRCSPMKGHSHVYWYRQLPEEGLKFMVYLQKENIIDESGMPKERFSAEFPKEGPSILRIQQVVRGDSAAYFCASSETSGAIYEQYFGPGTRLTVT.

The rearrangement joins TRBV30 to TRBJ1-6; 7 nucleotides match TRBD1. V lost 2 bases to trimming and J lost 2 bases; unmatched junction nucleotides: 6. The CDR3 has 16 residues. Germline CDR1 GTSNPN, CDR2 SVGIG (reference sequence). The CDR3: CAWSLRGLPYNSPLHF. CDR3 nucleotide sequence: TGTGCCTGGAGTTTAAGGGGGCTACCCTATAATTCACCCCTCCACTTT.

The V gene is TRBV13, the J gene TRBJ2-3; the match to TRBD1 covers 7 bases. The CDR3 contains 14 residues. Trimming at V came to 6 bases and at J to 4 bases, leaving 7 bases not matched to a gene. CDR1 and CDR2 from the germline V gene are PRHDT and FYEKMQ (reference sequence). CDR3 sequence (DNA): TGTGCCAGCAGGACTCTAGGGGGCTCAGATACGCAGTATTTT. As protein: CASRTLGGSDTQYF. The entire variable domain, with the rest obtained from reference TRBV13 and TRBJ2-3, is as follows: AAGVIQSPRHLIKEKRETATLKCYPIPRHDTVYWYQQGPGQDPQFLISFYEKMQSDKGSIPDRFSAQQFSDYHSELNMSSLELGDSALYFCASRTLGGSDTQYFGPGTRLTVL.

This clone occurred once. The genes are TRBV5-6 and TRBJ1-1; D ambiguous. Trimming left V 1 base short and J 3 bases short, with 10 bases between. CDR1 and CDR2 from the germline V gene are SGHDT and YYEEEE. This CDR3 is 14 amino acids long. The CDR3: CASSLLRRDTEAFF. The DNA of the CDR3 is TGTGCCAGCAGCTTGTTGCGGCGGGACACTGAAGCTTTCTTT.

This chain links TRBV7-2 with TRBJ1-1, with D perhaps matching TRBD1 (5 bases). Trimming pared 4 bases from V and 4 bases from J, leaving 10 bases between. In germline, CDR1 is SGHTA, CDR2 FQGNSA. This CDR3 contains 13 residues. CDR3 bases: TGTGCCAGCAGCTCCCAGGGAAGCACTGAAGCTTTCTTT. Its translation: CASSSQGSTEAFF.

The sample holds a few counts of this clone. V is TRBV7-8 and J is TRBJ1-3; maybe TRBD1 (6 bases). From germline, CDR1 is SGHVS and CDR2 FQNEAQ. The CDR3 is made up of 17 amino acids. Trimming took 0 bases from V and 0 from J, leaving 12 bases between them. This chain's CDR3 is CASSLALQGSSGNTIYF. The CDR3 DNA reads as TGTGCCAGCAGCTTAGCGTTACAGGGAAGCTCTGGAAACACCATATATTTT.